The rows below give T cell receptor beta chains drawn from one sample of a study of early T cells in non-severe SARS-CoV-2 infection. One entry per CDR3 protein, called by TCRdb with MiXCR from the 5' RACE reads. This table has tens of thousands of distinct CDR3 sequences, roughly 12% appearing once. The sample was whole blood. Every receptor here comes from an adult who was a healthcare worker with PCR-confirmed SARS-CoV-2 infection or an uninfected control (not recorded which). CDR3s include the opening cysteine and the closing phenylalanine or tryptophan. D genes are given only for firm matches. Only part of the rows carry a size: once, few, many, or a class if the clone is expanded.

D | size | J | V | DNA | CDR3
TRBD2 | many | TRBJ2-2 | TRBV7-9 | TGTGCCAGCATCAAAGGGGATGGACTAGCGGGCCACGGGGAGCTGTTTTTT | CASIKGDGLAGHGELFF
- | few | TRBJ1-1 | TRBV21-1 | TGTGCCAGCAGCCGTCTAGGCGCTGAAGCTTTCTTT | CASSRLGAEAFF
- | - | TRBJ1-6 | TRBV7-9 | TGTGCCAGCAGCTTAATTAATTCACCCCTCCACTTT | CASSLINSPLHF
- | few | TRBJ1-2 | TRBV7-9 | TGTGCCAGCAGCTTAGGACAGTTCGGCTACACCTTC | CASSLGQFGYTF
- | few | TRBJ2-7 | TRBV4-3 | TGCGCCAGCAGCCTAGACCGCCGACACGAGCAGTACTTC | CASSLDRRHEQYF
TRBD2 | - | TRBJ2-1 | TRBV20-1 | TGCAGTGCTACTCCTGGACTAGCTCTTCCGATTGTGCAGTTCTTC | CSATPGLALPIVQFF
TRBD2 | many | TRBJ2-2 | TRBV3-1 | TGTGCCAGCACCCTCAACACGGGGGGTGGGGAGCTGTTTTTT | CASTLNTGGGELFF
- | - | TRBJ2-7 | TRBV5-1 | TGCGCCAGCAGCTTGATCGCGGCTAAGGGGTACGAGCAGTACTTC | CASSLIAAKGYEQYF
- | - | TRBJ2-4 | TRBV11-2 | TGTGCCAGCAGCGCCCACGGAGCTGGTAAAAACATTCAGTACTTC | CASSAHGAGKNIQYF
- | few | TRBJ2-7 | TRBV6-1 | TGTGCCAGCAGTGAAAGAGAGAACTACGAGCAGTACTTC | CASSERENYEQYF
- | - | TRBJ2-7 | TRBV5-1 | TGCGCCAGCAGCTTGGTTTTAGGTGCTGACTACGAGCAGTACTTC | CASSLVLGADYEQYF
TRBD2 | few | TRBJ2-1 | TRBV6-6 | TGTGCCAGCAGCAACCCGGGAGGTTTCTTCTTC | CASSNPGGFFF
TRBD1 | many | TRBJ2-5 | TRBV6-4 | TGTGCCAGCAGTTTTAGGACCGGGACAGGGCCTACGTACCAAGAGACCCAGTACTTC | CASSFRTGTGPTYQETQYF
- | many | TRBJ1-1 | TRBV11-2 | TGTGCCAGCAGCTTAGATTGGGGCAACCGGAACACTGAAGCTTTCTTT | CASSLDWGNRNTEAFF
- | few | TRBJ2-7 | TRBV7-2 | TGTGCCAGCAGCCGAAGATTCTCCTACGAGCAGTACTTC | CASSRRFSYEQYF
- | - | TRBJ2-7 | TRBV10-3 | TGTGCCATTTTATTCTCCTACGAGCAGTACTTC | CAILFSYEQYF
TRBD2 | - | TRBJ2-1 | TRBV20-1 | TGCAGTGCTAGAGACCAACTAGCGGCAGGGCAGTTCTTC | CSARDQLAAGQFF
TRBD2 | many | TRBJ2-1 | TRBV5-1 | TGCGCCAGCAGCTTGGCCGGGACTAGCGGGTCGCTCGATGAGCAGTTCTTC | CASSLAGTSGSLDEQFF
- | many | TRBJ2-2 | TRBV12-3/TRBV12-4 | TGTGCCAGCATACCTTCGGGGAACACCGGGGAGCTGTTTTTT | CASIPSGNTGELFF
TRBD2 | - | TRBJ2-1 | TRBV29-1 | TGCAGCGTTGAAGGTACTAGCGGGGACTCCTACAATGAGCAGTTCTTC | CSVEGTSGDSYNEQFF
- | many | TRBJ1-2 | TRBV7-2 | TGTGCCAGCAGCTTGTTGACAGCCTATGGCTACACCTTC | CASSLLTAYGYTF
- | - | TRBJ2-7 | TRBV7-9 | TGTGCCAGCAGCCCGACGAACATCCCGAGCTCCTACGAGCAGTACTTC | CASSPTNIPSSYEQYF
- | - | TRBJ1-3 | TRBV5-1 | TGCGCCAGCAGCTTAACCAGCTCTGGAAACACCATATATTTT | CASSLTSSGNTIYF
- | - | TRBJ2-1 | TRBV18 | TGTGCCAGCTCACCTCCACGAAGCGGGTCCCAAGGCGATGAGCAGTTCTTC | CASSPPRSGSQGDEQFF
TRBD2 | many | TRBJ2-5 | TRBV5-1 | TGCGCCAGCAGCTTGACTATTAGCGGGGCTGTCGGGGAGACCCAGTACTTC | CASSLTISGAVGETQYF
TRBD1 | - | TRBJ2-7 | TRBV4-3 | TGCGCCAGCAGCCCTTCGGCCGGGACAGGTAACTCCGAGCAGTACTTC | CASSPSAGTGNSEQYF
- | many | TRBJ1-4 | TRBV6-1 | TGTGCCAGCGCCCTCACCGGTAGGGGTGAAACTAATGAAAAACTGTTTTTT | CASALTGRGETNEKLFF
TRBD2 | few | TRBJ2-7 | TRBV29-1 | TGCAGCACCGCGGGGTGGGAGGGCGAGCAGTACTTC | CSTAGWEGEQYF
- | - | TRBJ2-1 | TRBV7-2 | TGTGCCAGCAGCTCCCGCAAATGGAACCCAACTGTCAATGAGCAGTTCTTC | CASSSRKWNPTVNEQFF
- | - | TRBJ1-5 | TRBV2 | TGTGCCAGCAGCGAAGTTCGAGGCTCCAATCAGCCCCAGCATTTT | CASSEVRGSNQPQHF
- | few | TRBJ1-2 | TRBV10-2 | TGCGCCAGCAGTGAGTCGAAAGGATGGGGCTACACCTTC | CASSESKGWGYTF
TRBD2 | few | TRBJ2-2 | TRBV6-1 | TGTGCCAGCAGTGGGTTCGAGCGGGGCACCGGGGAGCTGTTTTTT | CASSGFERGTGELFF
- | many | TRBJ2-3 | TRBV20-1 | TGCAGTGCCTCTACTTCTATGGATACGCAGTATTTT | CSASTSMDTQYF
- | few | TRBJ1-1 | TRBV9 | TGTGCCAGCAGCTTAGTTATGAACACTGAAGCTTTCTTT | CASSLVMNTEAFF
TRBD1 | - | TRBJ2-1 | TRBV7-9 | TGTGCCAGCAGCTTACGTCGCAGGGGGTCCTACAATGAGCAGTTCTTC | CASSLRRRGSYNEQFF
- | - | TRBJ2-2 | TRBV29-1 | TGCAGCGTCTCTATTCGGGGAGAGGCCGGGGAGCTGTTTTTT | CSVSIRGEAGELFF